These T cell receptor beta chains were read from a single sample in a study of vaccination and CD4 T cells after COVID-19. For these receptors, no antigen is known. TCRdb re-called the PCR reads through MiXCR, storing one row per CDR3 protein. This table has over 2,500 distinct CDR3 sequences, approximately 25% appearing once. The material sequenced was CD4+ T cells from blood, cultured in vitro, taken after SARS-CoV-2 vaccination. Receptor source: a human donor who had recovered from COVID-19. The CDR3 runs from the conserved cysteine through the conserved F or W. The D gene is left open where the match is weak. For some rows the clone size is stated as once, few or many, or as a class when expanded; others skip it.

d_call j_call clone_size v_call cdr3_nt cdr3_aa
NA TRBJ2-5 NA TRBV29-1 TGCAGCGTTGAAATACTTGGCGCCCTGCTTGGAGAGGCCCAGTACTTC CSVEILGALLGEAQYF
NA TRBJ2-7 NA TRBV6-1 TGTGCCAGCAGTGACAGAGGGGCATCGGCTTACGAGCAGTACTTC CASSDRGASAYEQYF
TRBD2 TRBJ2-3 NA TRBV10-1 TGCGCCAGCAGTGAGAAAGCGGGGGGGTATACGCAGTATTTT CASSEKAGGYTQYF
NA TRBJ1-1 few TRBV6-5 TGTGCCAGCAGTTACTCCCGGACAGCTGGCACTGAAGCTTTCTTT CASSYSRTAGTEAFF
NA TRBJ2-7 NA TRBV21-1 TGTGCCAGCAGCCGCCAGGGGGTGTACGAGCAGTACTTC CASSRQGVYEQYF
NA TRBJ2-7 few TRBV10-3 TGTGCCATCTCCCTCGGGGGTGATTCCTACGAGCAGTACTTC CAISLGGDSYEQYF
TRBD2 TRBJ2-1 NA TRBV7-2 TGTGCCAGCAGCTACGCTAGCGGGGGGGGAAGTACAAATGAGCAGTTCTTC CASSYASGGGSTNEQFF
NA TRBJ1-2 NA TRBV27 TGTGCCAGCAGTTTAAGGGGGACGCCCTCGGCAGGGGCGGGTGGCTACACCTTC CASSLRGTPSAGAGGYTF
NA TRBJ1-2 NA TRBV2 TGTGCCAGCAGTGAGAGATGGGGCTACACCTTC CASSERWGYTF
NA TRBJ1-2 NA TRBV6-2/TRBV6-3 TGTGCCAGCAATCCTGGCCGCTATGGCTACACCTTC CASNPGRYGYTF
TRBD2 TRBJ2-5 NA TRBV6-1 TGTGCCAGCAGTCCTCCTAGCGGGAGGGCCGGAGAGACCCAGTACTTC CASSPPSGRAGETQYF
TRBD1 TRBJ1-2 NA TRBV5-6 TGTGCCAGCAGCCCAGGGACAGGCCCTCCCACCTTC CASSPGTGPPTF
NA TRBJ2-5 many TRBV15 TGTGCCACCAGCCCTCCCGGATCCGGGGAGACCCAGTACTTC CATSPPGSGETQYF
NA TRBJ2-5 medium-sized TRBV20-1 TGCAGTGCTAGATTGTGGGAGACCCAGTACTTC CSARLWETQYF
NA TRBJ1-2 few TRBV19 TGTGCCAGTAGTCGAGACCTTAAGAATGGCTACACCTTC CASSRDLKNGYTF
TRBD1 TRBJ2-5 medium-sized TRBV24-1 TGTGCCACCAGTGAGGGGGGACAGGGCGGTGAGACCCAGTACTTC CATSEGGQGGETQYF
NA TRBJ1-2 NA TRBV27 TGTGCCAGCAGTTTATATAGGGGAGGCCACTATGGCTACACCTTC CASSLYRGGHYGYTF
NA TRBJ1-2 NA TRBV7-9 TGTGCCAGCAGCTTAGAACGCGAGGGCTACACCTTC CASSLEREGYTF
NA TRBJ1-2 NA TRBV28 TGTGCCAGCAGTCAGGACACCATTGGCTACACCTTC CASSQDTIGYTF
NA TRBJ2-3 NA TRBV20-1 TGCAGTGCTAGAGATAGACGTCTTAGCACAGATACGCAGTATTTT CSARDRRLSTDTQYF
NA TRBJ1-5 few TRBV15 TGTGCCACCAGCCTTTCAAGACAGGCAGGCCTTGGCAATCAGCCCCAGCATTTT CATSLSRQAGLGNQPQHF
NA TRBJ2-5 NA TRBV4-3 TGCGCCAGCAGCCGCGGGACCCTGGAAGTGGAGACCCAGTACTTC CASSRGTLEVETQYF
NA TRBJ1-1 few TRBV7-9 TGTGCCAGCAGCTCTACAGGGTACACTGAAGCTTTCTTT CASSSTGYTEAFF
NA TRBJ1-1 once TRBV28 TGTGCCAGCAGTTCCGCAGGGGAATGGACTGAAGCTTTCTTT CASSSAGEWTEAFF
TRBD2 TRBJ2-3 NA TRBV28 TGTGCCAGCAGTTTATGGAAGTTAGGGACTAGCGACCCAGATACGCAGTATTTT CASSLWKLGTSDPDTQYF
TRBD2 TRBJ2-3 medium-sized TRBV7-7 TGTGCCAGCGCCCCCGTGGGCGGGGGGGCTAGCACAGATACGCAGTATTTT CASAPVGGGASTDTQYF
NA TRBJ2-5 few TRBV6-2/TRBV6-3 TGTGCCAGCAGTTTCGAGGATGTGGGGCAAGAGACCCAGTACTTC CASSFEDVGQETQYF
NA TRBJ1-1 NA TRBV20-1 TGCAGTGCTAGGAAAATCTTGGACACTGAAGCTTTCTTT CSARKILDTEAFF
NA TRBJ1-6 NA TRBV7-8 TGTGCCAGCAGGGACTTAAGCTCCTATAATTCACCCCTCCACTTT CASRDLSSYNSPLHF
TRBD2 TRBJ2-1 few TRBV7-2 TGTGCCAGCAGCCAACTAGCGGGGGGGTCAGCTGAGCAGTTCTTC CASSQLAGGSAEQFF
NA TRBJ2-5 medium-sized TRBV7-7 TGTGCCAGCAGCTCCGGTCGGGCTTGGCAAGAGACCCAGTACTTC CASSSGRAWQETQYF
NA TRBJ1-6 NA TRBV27 TGTGCCAGCAGTTTCCGAGGGGAGTCCTATAATTCACCCCTCCACTTT CASSFRGESYNSPLHF
NA TRBJ1-2 medium-sized TRBV20-1 TGCAGTGCTAGTGAGACCGACTATGGCTACACCTTC CSASETDYGYTF
TRBD2 TRBJ2-3 NA TRBV7-2 TGTGCCAGCAGCCTTCAGGCGGGGGGCGGATCAGATACGCAGTATTTT CASSLQAGGGSDTQYF
NA TRBJ2-5 NA TRBV11-1 TGTGCCAGCAGCCCTCCCGGAATGATGCGGACCCAGTACTTC CASSPPGMMRTQYF
NA TRBJ1-1 few TRBV19 TGTGCCAGTAGCCAGACATTGAACACTGAAGCTTTCTTT CASSQTLNTEAFF
TRBD1 TRBJ1-2 few TRBV2 TGTGCCAGCAGTCAGACAGGGAGAGGCTACACCTTC CASSQTGRGYTF
NA TRBJ1-5 few TRBV28 TGTGCCAGCAGTTCGCCCTATAGCAATCAGCCCCAGCATTTT CASSSPYSNQPQHF
NA TRBJ1-5 medium-sized TRBV6-1 TGTGCCAGCAGCGCGCCCTATCAGCCCCAGCATTTT CASSAPYQPQHF
NA TRBJ1-6 NA TRBV6-1 TGTGCCAGCAGGGTGGATGGTAATTCACCCCTCCACTTT CASRVDGNSPLHF
TRBD2 TRBJ2-3 NA TRBV6-4 TGTGCCAGCAGTGAATTCGAAGTAGCGGGGGGTCACACAGATACGCAGTATTTT CASSEFEVAGGHTDTQYF
NA TRBJ1-1 NA TRBV7-9 TGTGCCAGCAGCTTAGGGCAGGGCACTGAAGCTTTCTTT CASSLGQGTEAFF
NA TRBJ1-1 few TRBV20-1 TGCAGTGCTAGAGATCCCAAAGGGGGATCTGAAGCTTTCTTT CSARDPKGGSEAFF
NA TRBJ1-1 NA TRBV20-1 TGCAGGGTAGACAGGAGAGACACTGAAGCTTTCTTT CRVDRRDTEAFF
TRBD2 TRBJ2-1 NA TRBV4-1 TGCGCCAGCAGCTCCCCGGGACTAGCGGGGCACAATGAGCAGTTCTTC CASSSPGLAGHNEQFF
NA TRBJ1-2 NA TRBV15 TGTGCCACCAGCAGAGCCGGGACGAAGTTAAACTATGGCTACACCTTC CATSRAGTKLNYGYTF
TRBD1 TRBJ2-7 medium-sized TRBV20-1 TGCAGTGCTGAGACGGACAGGGGCTACGAGCAGTACTTC CSAETDRGYEQYF
TRBD1 TRBJ2-3 many TRBV20-1 TGCAGTGCTAGGGCCTATTCCGGGACAGGGGGGGATACGCAGTATTTT CSARAYSGTGGDTQYF